The rows below give T cell receptor beta chains drawn from one sample of a study of cytomegalovirus exposure and HLA in healthy donors. Libraries were prepared by immunoSEQ multiplex PCR; TCRdb keeps only in-frame clonotypes and omits some of them. The data hold 150,000 to 200,000 clones, with around 80% observed a single time. Sequenced input: PBMCs. These receptors were obtained from a man aged 18 to 30 in good health and CMV-seronegative. The CDR3 runs from the conserved cysteine through the conserved F or W. The order of the fields is V gene, clone size, D gene, J gene, CDR3 protein, CDR3 DNA. The D gene is left open where the match is weak. The listing skips clone size in some rows; elsewhere it reads once, few, many or a size class.

v_call: TRBV7-9
clone_size: .
d_call: TRBD1
j_call: TRBJ2-7
cdr3_aa: CASSWGQGGDEQYF
cdr3_nt: TGTGCCAGCAGCTGGGGACAGGGAGGAGACGAGCAGTACTTC

v_call: TRBV27
clone_size: .
d_call: TRBD1
j_call: TRBJ2-5
cdr3_aa: CASSNTDRQETQYF
cdr3_nt: TGTGCCAGCAGCAATACGGACAGGCAAGAGACCCAGTACTTC

v_call: TRBV5-1
clone_size: .
d_call: TRBD1
j_call: TRBJ1-1
cdr3_aa: CASGGDRATEAFF
cdr3_nt: TGCGCCAGCGGGGGGGACAGGGCCACTGAAGCTTTCTTT

v_call: TRBV4-2
clone_size: .
d_call: .
j_call: TRBJ2-1
cdr3_aa: CASSDTVGPSSYNEQFF
cdr3_nt: TGTGCCAGCAGCGATACCGTGGGCCCGAGCTCCTACAATGAGCAGTTCTTC

v_call: TRBV30
clone_size: .
d_call: TRBD2
j_call: TRBJ2-3
cdr3_aa: CAWRGWAGGTSTDTQYF
cdr3_nt: TGTGCCTGGAGGGGTTGGGCGGGAGGGACTAGCACAGATACGCAGTATTTT

v_call: TRBV30
clone_size: once
d_call: .
j_call: TRBJ1-1
cdr3_aa: CAWSVGQGGDTEAFF
cdr3_nt: TGTGCCTGGAGTGTAGGTCAGGGAGGGGACACTGAAGCTTTCTTT

v_call: TRBV5-1
clone_size: .
d_call: TRBD2
j_call: TRBJ2-1
cdr3_aa: CASSSLAGSYNEQFF
cdr3_nt: TGCGCCAGCAGCTCTCTAGCGGGATCCTACAATGAGCAGTTCTTC

v_call: TRBV5-4
clone_size: .
d_call: .
j_call: TRBJ2-7
cdr3_aa: CASSGGLGAYEQYF
cdr3_nt: TGTGCCAGCAGCGGGGGACTTGGGGCCTACGAGCAGTACTTC

v_call: TRBV5-6
clone_size: .
d_call: .
j_call: TRBJ2-1
cdr3_aa: CASSLRRSSYNEQFF
cdr3_nt: TGTGCCAGCAGCTTGAGAAGGAGCTCCTACAATGAGCAGTTCTTC

v_call: TRBV7-9
clone_size: .
d_call: .
j_call: TRBJ1-3
cdr3_aa: CASSRPGADSGNTIYF
cdr3_nt: TGTGCCAGCAGTCGCCCAGGGGCTGACTCTGGAAACACCATATATTTT

v_call: TRBV18
clone_size: .
d_call: TRBD2
j_call: TRBJ2-7
cdr3_aa: CASSPATSGGPYEQYF
cdr3_nt: TGTGCCAGCTCACCCGCGACTAGCGGGGGCCCTTACGAGCAGTACTTC

v_call: TRBV5-4
clone_size: once
d_call: TRBD2
j_call: TRBJ2-1
cdr3_aa: CASSFDLAGGEQFF
cdr3_nt: TGTGCCAGCAGCTTTGATCTAGCGGGAGGTGAGCAGTTCTTC

v_call: TRBV5-1
clone_size: .
d_call: .
j_call: TRBJ1-5
cdr3_aa: CASSPLGGGNQPQHF
cdr3_nt: TGCGCCAGCAGCCCCCTCGGGGGGGGCAATCAGCCCCAGCATTTT

v_call: TRBV19
clone_size: few
d_call: .
j_call: TRBJ1-1
cdr3_aa: CASDFRGTEAFF
cdr3_nt: TGTGCCAGCGACTTCCGGGGAACTGAAGCTTTCTTT

v_call: TRBV6-5
clone_size: once
d_call: .
j_call: TRBJ2-5
cdr3_aa: CASSRTIQETQYF
cdr3_nt: TGTGCCAGCAGCCGCACAATTCAAGAGACCCAGTACTTC

v_call: TRBV6-5
clone_size: .
d_call: TRBD1
j_call: TRBJ1-5
cdr3_aa: CASRSGQAQPQHF
cdr3_nt: TGTGCCAGCAGGAGTGGACAGGCTCAGCCCCAGCATTTT

v_call: TRBV19
clone_size: .
d_call: .
j_call: TRBJ2-3
cdr3_aa: CASSQGLGTDTQYF
cdr3_nt: TGTGCCAGTAGTCAGGGACTGGGGACAGATACGCAGTATTTT